One sample yielded the 30 T cell receptor beta chains listed below, sequenced in a study of T-cell reconstitution after alpha-beta-depleted transplantation in children. As it was prepared, the TCRbeta library received unique molecular identifiers. MiXCR, run by TCRdb on the PCR reads, gives a single entry per CDR3 protein. There are 200,000 to 250,000 distinct CDR3 sequences in the sample; roughly 10% occur only once, and approximately 6.2% lies in the top ten. The specimen was PBMCs from the stem cell graft donor, collected from the stem cell graft. These receptors were obtained from a human donor who donated a stem cell graft to a child with acute lymphoblastic leukemia.

The rearrangement joins TRBV7-8 to TRBJ2-1, with D perhaps TRBD2 (6 bases). Trimming removed 5 bases at V and 3 bases at J, with 14 bases between. Germline-derived CDR1 and CDR2 are SGHVS and FQNEAQ. This CDR3 spans 15 amino acids. The CDR3 protein is CASSPLRGLYNEQFF. The CDR3 DNA follows: TGTGCCAGCAGCCCTCTAAGGGGACTCTACAATGAGCAGTTCTTC.

The chain joins TRBV7-9 to TRBJ1-1, with a weak D call TRBD1 (5 bases). CDR1 and CDR2 (germline): SEHNR, FQNEAQ (reference sequence). Trimming removed 3 bases from V and 5 bases from J, with 16 bases in between. The CDR3 loop spans 15 amino acids. CDR3 protein: CASSFGTADGTEAFF. CDR3 nucleotides: TGTGCCAGCAGCTTTGGGACTGCGGATGGGACTGAAGCTTTCTTT.

The CDR3 here is CASSLERVTEAFF. Here the CDR3 DNA reads TGTGCCAGCAGCTTAGAGAGGGTCACTGAAGCTTTCTTT. The chain recombines TRBV7-2 with TRBJ1-1, with D unclear. V was cut by 1 base and J by 4 bases, with 7 bases left in between. The CDR3 consists of 13 residues. CDR1 and CDR2 from the germline V gene are SGHTA and FQGNSA.

This clonotype came up a few times. This chain uses TRBV7-9 with TRBJ1-1; no reliable D call. The CDR3 has 14 amino acids. The V end lost 4 bases, the J end lost 3 bases, and 12 bases lay between the germline ends. Looked up from germline, CDR1 is SEHNR and CDR2 is FQNEAQ (reference sequence). CDR3 sequence reads: CASSSSVVDTEAFF. DNA for the CDR3: TGTGCCAGCAGCTCGTCGGTTGTGGACACTGAAGCTTTCTTT.

This clonotype has a count of ten or more. The chain couples TRBV12-3 or TRBV12-4 to TRBJ2-2; TRBD1 matches 8 bases. The CDR3 covers 15 residues. The V gene end was trimmed by 5 bases and the J gene end by 4 bases; junction bases not matched to a gene: 6. The CDR3 bases are TGTGCCAGCAGTCCTCAAGGGACAGGCACCGGGGAGCTGTTTTTT. Translation gives CASSPQGTGTGELFF.

This clonotype was recorded a few times. The chain is built from TRBV6-1 and TRBJ2-5; TRBD2 agrees at 8 bases. Germline V CDR1 and CDR2: MNHNS, SASEGT. V lost 6 bases and J lost 3; bases outside the gene matches: 3. The CDR3 spans 13 residues. The CDR3 protein is CASRQLAEETQYF. The CDR3 DNA sequence: TGTGCCAGCAGGCAACTAGCGGAAGAGACCCAGTACTTC.

This clonotype is a singleton in its sample. V and J are TRBV7-6 and TRBJ2-7; D possibly corresponds to TRBD2 (5 bases). The CDR3 runs to 16 residues. V gave up 1 base and J gave up 2 bases, with 15 bases separating them. Germline V gives CDR1 SGHVS, CDR2 FNYEAQ. CDR3 DNA: TGTGCCAGCAGCTTAGACCCGTGGGAGCTGACCTACGAGCAGTACTTC. Translated, it gives CASSLDPWELTYEQYF.

The CDR3 protein is CASAAGDEQFF. CDR3 nucleotide sequence: TGTGCCAGCGCTGCGGGGGATGAGCAGTTCTTC. This chain joins TRBV6-2 or TRBV6-3 and TRBJ2-1; TRBD2 agrees at 7 bases. Trimming cost V 8 bases and J 8 bases; bases outside gene matches: 3. The CDR3 is 11 residues long. The germline V gene has CDR1 MNHEY and CDR2 SVGEGT.

The genes are TRBV5-1 and TRBJ1-1; perhaps TRBD1 as D (5 bases). Germline-derived CDR1 and CDR2 are SGHRS and YFSETQ. V lost 4 bases, J lost 3 bases, and 19 bases lay in between. The CDR3 runs 16 residues. CDR3 nucleotide sequence: TGCGCCAGCAGCCAACTGAGGGGAAAGTCTGACACTGAAGCTTTCTTT. This translates into CASSQLRGKSDTEAFF.

This clonotype was seen repeatedly, ten times or more. The gene calls are TRBV24-1 and TRBJ2-4; TRBD2 might be the D (6 bases). The length of the CDR3 is 15 residues. V was clipped by 4 bases and J by 0 bases, with 9 bases between them. From germline, CDR1 is KGHDR and CDR2 SFDVKD. The chain's CDR3 is CATSDGGLAKNIQYF. CDR3 sequence (DNA): TGTGCCACCAGTGACGGGGGTTTAGCCAAAAACATTCAGTACTTC.

This clonotype was found a few times. The chain joins TRBV29-1 to TRBJ2-7; D gene unclear. The CDR3 loop spans 13 amino acids. Per the germline V gene, CDR1 is SQVTM and CDR2 is ANQGSEA. The V end lost 7 bases, the J end lost 2 bases, and 15 bases lay between the germline ends. The CDR3 protein is CSASEQGPYEQYF. The CDR3 nucleotides read TGCAGCGCGTCGGAGCAAGGGCCCTACGAGCAGTACTTC.

This clonotype was observed many times. V is TRBV12-3 or TRBV12-4 and J is TRBJ1-2; no firm D call. The CDR3 loop spans 14 amino acids. Trimming took off 5 bases at V and 8 bases at J, with 18 bases between the two ends. CDR3 in DNA: TGTGCCAGCAGTGGCCCTATCACTATTGGAGGCTACACCTTC. Translating it yields CASSGPITIGGYTF.

This clonotype showed up just a few times. The CDR3 nucleotides read TGTGCCAGCAACCCCAGGGGGGATACCGGGGAGCTGTTTTTT. The encoded protein is CASNPRGDTGELFF. V is TRBV11-3 and J is TRBJ2-2; a weak D match, TRBD1 (7 bases). V was cut by 7 bases and J by 5 bases, with 14 bases left in between. The germline gives CDR1 SGHNT, CDR2 YENEEA. The CDR3 is 14 amino acids.

This clonotype appeared many times. The chain employs TRBV20-1 and TRBJ2-1; TRBD2 matches 11 bases. V gave up 6 bases and J gave up 5 bases; unmatched junction bases: 6. This CDR3 contains 14 residues. Per the germline V gene, CDR1 is DFQATT and CDR2 is SNEGSKA (reference sequence). CDR3: CSAKGTSGNNEQFF. In DNA form, the CDR3 reads TGCAGTGCCAAAGGGACTAGCGGTAACAATGAGCAGTTCTTC.

This clonotype was counted ten times or more. V gene TRBV12-3 or TRBV12-4 combines with J gene TRBJ1-3; D is perhaps TRBD1 (5 bases). Trimming took off 0 bases at V and 0 bases at J, with 9 bases between the two ends. This CDR3 has 16 amino acids. The CDR3 nucleotides read TGTGCCAGCAGTTTAGCGCGAGGGGACTCTGGAAACACCATATATTTT. Amino acid sequence: CASSLARGDSGNTIYF.

The genes are TRBV18 and TRBJ1-3; 7 bases agree with TRBD1. From germline, CDR1 is KGHSH and CDR2 LQKENI. V was clipped by 2 bases and J by 2 bases; unmatched bases: 3. CDR3 length equals 15 residues. The CDR3 region has the DNA TGTGCCAGCTCACCATCCGACAGGGCTGGAAACACCATATATTTT. This encodes CASSPSDRAGNTIYF.

This clonotype was observed many times. The genes are TRBV27 and TRBJ2-4; D could derive from TRBD1 or TRBD2 (6 bases each). Trimming stripped 6 bases from V and 5 bases from J, with 11 bases between. The germline V gene encodes CDR1 MNHEY and CDR2 SMNVEV (reference sequence). The CDR3 has 13 residues. CDR3: CASSLRGENIQYF. The CDR3, as DNA: TGTGCCAGCAGCCTGAGGGGGGAAAACATTCAGTACTTC.

This clonotype was observed many times. The chain uses TRBV15 and TRBJ2-1; D uncertain. V was shortened by 0 bases and J by 4 bases, with 7 bases between the two germline ends. Germline V gives CDR1 LNHNV, CDR2 YYDKDF (reference sequence). The CDR3 spans 14 residues. In DNA, the CDR3 is TGTGCCACCAGCAGAGAGGCAGCGTACAATGAGCAGTTCTTC. Protein: CATSREAAYNEQFF.

This clonotype was picked up many times. The genes are TRBV28 and TRBJ2-3, with TRBD1 matching 7 bases. V lost 6 bases and J lost 14; bases outside the gene matches: 8. Germline CDR1 MDHEN, CDR2 SYDVKM. This CDR3 is built from 11 residues. CDR3 sequence: CASSPGQKSYF. The CDR3 DNA follows: TGTGCCAGCAGCCCGGGACAGAAGTCGTATTTT.

This clonotype was counted between two and nine times. This chain uses TRBV6-2 or TRBV6-3 with TRBJ2-1, with D possibly TRBD1 on 6 matching bases. This CDR3 region has 14 residues. V shed 7 bases and J shed 3 bases, with 13 bases lying between them. Germline loops: CDR1 MNHEY, CDR2 SVGEGT. For the CDR3, the DNA is TGTGCCAGCACTAGTGACAGGATCTACAATGAGCAGTTCTTC. Its translation is CASTSDRIYNEQFF.

Many counts were recorded for this clonotype. V is TRBV5-1 and J is TRBJ1-1, with a weak D call TRBD1 (6 bases). V was trimmed by 2 bases and J by 1 base, leaving 15 bases between them. The CDR3 extends over 16 amino acids. Germline values: CDR1 SGHRS, CDR2 YFSETQ. The DNA for the CDR3 is TGCGCCAGCAGCTTTAACCGGGACAAGACGAACACTGAAGCTTTCTTT. Its protein product is CASSFNRDKTNTEAFF.

The chain recombines TRBV11-2 with TRBJ1-1; D uncertain. The CDR3 length is 13 residues. Germline V CDR1 and CDR2: SGHAT, FQNNGV. V lost 1 base, J lost 10 bases, and 13 bases lay in between. The CDR3 bases are TGTGCCAGCAGCTTAGTGGAGGGTTTCGTAGCTTTCTTT. As protein: CASSLVEGFVAFF.

The table lists this clonotype with a few counts. V usage is TRBV7-2 and J usage is TRBJ2-3; 13 nucleotides line up with TRBD2. Unmatched junction bases numbered 4, after V lost 5 bases and J lost 2 bases. CDR1 is SGHTA and CDR2 is FQGNSA in the germline V gene. This CDR3 comprises 16 residues. CDR3 nucleotides: TGTGCCAGCAGCGTAGGACTAGCGGGAGACACAGATACGCAGTATTTT. The encoded protein is CASSVGLAGDTDTQYF.

This clonotype occurred many times. This chain connects TRBV12-3 or TRBV12-4 to TRBJ1-2; TRBD1 is a possible D gene (5 bases). The CDR3 sequence is 14 residues long. Trimming left V 3 bases short and J 8 bases short, with 16 bases between. In nucleotides, the CDR3 is TGTGCCAGCAGTTTGGGAGGGGACCTCCTAGGCTACACCTTC. Residues: CASSLGGDLLGYTF.

This clonotype has more than one count but fewer than ten. This chain connects TRBV27 to TRBJ2-5, with unresolved D. V was clipped by 6 bases and J by 2 bases, with 13 bases between them. The CDR3 covers 14 residues. Germline CDR1 is MNHEY and CDR2 is SMNVEV (reference sequence). CDR3 residues: CASSLYESQETQYF. CDR3 DNA: TGTGCCAGCAGCCTGTACGAGTCACAAGAGACCCAGTACTTC.

In this sample, this clonotype turned up many times. This chain joins TRBV2 and TRBJ1-6; D unresolved. V lost 6 bases and J 4 bases, leaving 4 bases between the germline ends. The germline V gene encodes CDR1 SNHLY and CDR2 FYNNEI. CDR3 length: 12 amino acids. DNA of the CDR3: TGTGCCAGCAGGAATTATAATTCACCCCTCCACTTT. Residues: CASRNYNSPLHF.

About this clonotype itself: This is likely a read error, given that the CDR3 carries no conserved phenylalanine or tryptophan at its end. The CDR3 nucleotides read TGTGCCAGCAGTCGAGAGGGAAAGCGGACTGAAGCTTTCTGT. Amino acids: CASSREGKRTEAFC. This chain links TRBV14 with TRBJ1-1; D remains unclear. CDR1 is SGHDN and CDR2 is FVKESK in the germline V gene. The CDR3 is 14 residues long. Trimming removed 6 bases at V and 5 bases at J, with 16 bases between.

This clonotype appeared many times. The V gene is TRBV27, the J gene TRBJ2-7; the D is unclear. The CDR3 has 15 residues. From germline, CDR1 is MNHEY and CDR2 SMNVEV (reference sequence). V was pared by 2 bases and J by 6 bases, with 17 bases between. The CDR3 loop reads CASSLGVSPMIEQYF. CDR3 sequence (DNA): TGTGCCAGCAGTTTAGGAGTCTCCCCGATGATCGAGCAGTACTTC.

The rearrangement uses TRBV4-3 and TRBJ1-1, with a weak D call TRBD1 (5 bases). CDR3 length: 17 residues. V was shortened by 1 base and J by 6 bases, with 21 bases between the two germline ends. Germline V lookup: CDR1 LGHNA, CDR2 YSLEER. DNA for the CDR3: TGCGCCAGCAGCCAAGCTCTTCTGACAGCGACGGTCGCTGAAGCTTTCTTT. Amino acids: CASSQALLTATVAEAFF.

This clonotype appeared many times. The rearrangement uses TRBV2 and TRBJ1-5; 9 nucleotides line up with TRBD1. Looked up from germline, CDR1 is SNHLY and CDR2 is FYNNEI. The CDR3 has 16 amino acids. V gave up 1 base and J gave up 2 bases; unmatched junction bases: 3. CDR3 bases: TGTGCCAGCAGTGAAGAGAGGACAGGGGGCAATCAGCCCCAGCATTTT. This codes for CASSEERTGGNQPQHF.